The 10 T cell receptor beta chains below come from one sample, sequenced in a study of blood T cell repertoires in COVID-19. Here immunoSEQ multiplex PCR was the method, and the copy in TCRdb shows in-frame clones only, minus some. The sample holds roughly 380,000 clones; about 89% are singletons and the top ten take around 1.3%. Material for sequencing was PBMCs or T cells enriched from blood (not recorded which). These receptor sequences come from a young man who had recovered from COVID-19.

The chain uses TRBV27 and TRBJ2-2; TRBD2 might be the D (5 bases). The CDR3 has 18 amino acids. CDR1 MNHEY and CDR2 SMNVEV come from the germline V gene (reference sequence). Between the trimmed V and J ends, which lost 0 bases and 0 bases, there was a span of 14 bases. Here the CDR3 DNA reads TGTGCCAGCAGTTTATCGAGGGCACAAGTGTCGAACACCGGGGAGCTGTTTTTT. This gives the protein CASSLSRAQVSNTGELFF.

V gene TRBV6-5 combines with J gene TRBJ1-4; maybe TRBD1 (6 bases). The CDR3 totals 12 residues. The ends were cut back, 6 bases at V and 8 bases at J, with 10 bases in the middle. Germline CDR1 MNHEY, CDR2 SVGAGI. The CDR3 reads CASSRGVEKLFF. The CDR3 bases are TGTGCCAGCAGCAGGGGTGTAGAAAAACTGTTTTTT.

This clone was counted only a few times. The chain carries TRBV11-2 and TRBJ2-1; no clear D. V was shortened by 2 bases and J by 0 bases, with 11 bases between the two germline ends. Germline V lookup: CDR1 SGHAT, CDR2 FQNNGV. The CDR3 covers 16 residues. CDR3 region: CASSLRGDSSYNEQFF. Here the CDR3 DNA reads TGTGCCAGCAGCTTACGTGGAGATAGCTCCTACAATGAGCAGTTCTTC.

This rearrangement joins TRBV15 to TRBJ1-1, with 7 bases matching TRBD1. CDR1 LNHNV and CDR2 YYDKDF come from the germline V gene (reference sequence). Trimming took 0 bases from V and 6 from J; bases not matched to a gene: 4. The length of the CDR3 is 14 residues. The CDR3 DNA reads as TGTGCCACCAGCAGAGAAGCTGGGACAGCTGAAGCTTTCTTT. Encoded protein: CATSREAGTAEAFF.

This clone was seen just once. The chain has TRBV30 and TRBJ1-2; TRBD1 is a possible D gene (6 bases). In germline, CDR1 is GTSNPN, CDR2 SVGIG (reference sequence). Trimming took 0 bases from V and 3 from J, leaving 11 bases between them. The CDR3 length is 14 residues. CDR3 sequence: CAWSVLGQYYGYTF. The CDR3 DNA is TGTGCCTGGAGTGTCCTCGGACAGTACTATGGCTACACCTTC.

J is TRBJ1-3 and V is TRBV25-1, with TRBD1 matching over 9 bases. Germline V gene lookup returns CDR1 MGHDK and CDR2 SYGVNS. The CDR3 runs to 15 residues. The junction had 6 bases not matched to a gene; V was cut back by 1 base and J by 8 bases. The CDR3 nucleotides read TGTGCCAGCAGTGAATGGGGGGGACAGGGAGACACCATATATTTT. Encoded protein: CASSEWGGQGDTIYF.

The chain links TRBV9 to TRBJ2-2; 10 nucleotides agree with TRBD1. With 3 bases clipped from V and 5 bases from J, the junction kept 7 bases outside the gene matches. Germline loops: CDR1 SGDLS, CDR2 YYNGEE. The CDR3 length is 16 residues. The CDR3 DNA reads TGTGCCAGCAGCGCCCGGGACAGGGGTTTTACCGGGGAGCTGTTTTTT. This sequence encodes CASSARDRGFTGELFF.

The rearrangement joins TRBV4-1 to TRBJ1-2, with D unclear. With 0 bases removed from V and 2 bases from J, the gap between germline ends came to 7 bases. The CDR3 covers 14 residues. Germline values: CDR1 MGHRA, CDR2 YSYEKL. CDR3 sequence (DNA): TGCGCCAGCAGCCAAGATACGGAGAACTATGGCTACACCTTC. Its translation: CASSQDTENYGYTF.

The rearrangement joins TRBV6-5 to TRBJ2-1; 12 nucleotides match TRBD2. Per germline, CDR1 MNHEY and CDR2 SVGAGI. The CDR3 runs to 14 residues. V lost 6 bases, J lost 6 bases, and 3 bases stayed unmatched. The CDR3 DNA reads as TGTGCCAGCAGAAGACTAGCGGGAGTCAATGAGCAGTTCTTC. Protein sequence: CASRRLAGVNEQFF.

The chain joins TRBV4-1 to TRBJ2-3; TRBD2 is a possible D gene (6 bases). The CDR3 consists of 16 residues. Germline V gene lookup returns CDR1 MGHRA and CDR2 YSYEKL. Trimming took 0 bases from V and 1 from J, leaving 11 bases between them. This chain's CDR3 is CASSQDRSGGTDTQYF. In DNA form, the CDR3 reads TGCGCCAGCAGCCAAGACAGGTCGGGGGGCACAGATACGCAGTATTTT.